This TCR beta chain came from a study of cytomegalovirus exposure and HLA in healthy donors. Turning to the study itself: Among around 200 million T cells, an earlier analysis found roughly 120 million unique TCR beta sequences. Points from the study as a whole: Investigators reported 150 to 200 TCR beta chains as tied to cytomegalovirus.

Use of 60 Vbeta and 13 Jbeta primers characterized the PCR. Authors' methods: There were 80 million to 95 million unique TCR beta chains by a later count, and approximately 10 million of them were shared. Assay used: immunoSEQ multiplex PCR; TCRdb lists only in-frame clones, some missing. V, J and clone size reflect that table, while D and trimming were determined from the DNA. The sample yields roughly 93,000 clones, approximately 79% seen once. Of note for this clone: What it binds is not known.

Donors consisted of healthy bone marrow donors. This sequence originates from a male donor in good health and CMV-seronegative. Material for sequencing was PBMCs.

CDR3 DNA: TGTGCCAGCCGTCCTAGCGGGAGGGCGGGGGAGCAGTACTTC. This sequence encodes CASRPSGRAGEQYF. This chain uses TRBV25-1 with TRBJ2-7; TRBD2 matches 12 bases. CDR1 and CDR2 (germline): MGHDK, SYGVNS. V lost 8 bases to trimming and J lost 7 bases; unmatched junction nucleotides: 9. The CDR3 spans 14 residues.